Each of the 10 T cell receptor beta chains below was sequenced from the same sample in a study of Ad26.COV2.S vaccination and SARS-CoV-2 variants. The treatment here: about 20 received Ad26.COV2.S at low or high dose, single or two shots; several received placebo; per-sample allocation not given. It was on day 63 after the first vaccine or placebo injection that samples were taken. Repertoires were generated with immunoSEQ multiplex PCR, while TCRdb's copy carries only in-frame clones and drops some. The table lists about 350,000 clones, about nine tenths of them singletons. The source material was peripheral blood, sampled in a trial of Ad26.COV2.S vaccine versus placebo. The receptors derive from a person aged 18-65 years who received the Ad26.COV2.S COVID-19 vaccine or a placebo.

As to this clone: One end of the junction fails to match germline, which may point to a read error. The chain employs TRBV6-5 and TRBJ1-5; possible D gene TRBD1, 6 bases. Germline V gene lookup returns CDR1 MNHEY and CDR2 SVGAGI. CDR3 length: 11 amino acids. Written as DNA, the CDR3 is TGTGCCAGCAGTTCTGGGGGACATCAATTTTTT. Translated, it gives CASSSGGHQFF.

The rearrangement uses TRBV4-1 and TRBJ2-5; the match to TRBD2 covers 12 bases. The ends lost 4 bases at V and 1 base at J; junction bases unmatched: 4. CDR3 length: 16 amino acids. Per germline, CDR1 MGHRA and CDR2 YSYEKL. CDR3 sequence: CASSRGLAGTQETQYF. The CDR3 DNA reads TGCGCCAGCAGCCGAGGACTAGCGGGGACCCAAGAGACCCAGTACTTC.

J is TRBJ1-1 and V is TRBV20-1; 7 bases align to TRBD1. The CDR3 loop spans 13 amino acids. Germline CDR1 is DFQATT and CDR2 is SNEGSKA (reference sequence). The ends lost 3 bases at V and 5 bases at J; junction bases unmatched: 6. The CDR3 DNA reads TGCAGTGCTAGTAGGGGGCTAAAAACTGAAGCTTTCTTT. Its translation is CSASRGLKTEAFF.

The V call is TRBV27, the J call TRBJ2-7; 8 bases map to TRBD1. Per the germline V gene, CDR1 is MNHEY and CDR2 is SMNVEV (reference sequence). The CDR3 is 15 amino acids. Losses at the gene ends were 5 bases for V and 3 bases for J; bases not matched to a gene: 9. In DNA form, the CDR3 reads TGTGCCAGCAGTCCACGACAGGGGAGTCTCTACGAGCAGTACTTC. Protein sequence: CASSPRQGSLYEQYF.

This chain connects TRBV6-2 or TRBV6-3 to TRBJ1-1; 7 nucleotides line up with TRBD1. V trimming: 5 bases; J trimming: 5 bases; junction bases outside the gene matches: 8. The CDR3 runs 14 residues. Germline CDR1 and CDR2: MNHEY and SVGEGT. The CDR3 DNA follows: TGTGCCAGCAGTCTCCCTGACAGGGTAACTGAAGCTTTCTTT. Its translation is CASSLPDRVTEAFF.

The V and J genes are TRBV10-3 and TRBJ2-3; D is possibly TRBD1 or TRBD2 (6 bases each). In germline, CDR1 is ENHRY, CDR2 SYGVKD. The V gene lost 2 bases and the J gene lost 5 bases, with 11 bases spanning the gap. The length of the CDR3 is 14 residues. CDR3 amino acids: CAISEPGAGDTQYF. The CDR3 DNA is TGTGCCATCAGTGAGCCGGGGGCTGGAGATACGCAGTATTTT.

For the CDR3, the DNA is TGTGCCAGCAGCTCCCACCCCACAGATACGCAGTATTTT. It yields the protein CASSSHPTDTQYF. J is TRBJ2-3 and V is TRBV7-3, with D unresolved. CDR3 length: 13 amino acids. Germline loops: CDR1 SGHTA, CDR2 FQGTGA. The V gene lost 4 bases and the J gene lost 2 bases, with 7 bases spanning the gap.

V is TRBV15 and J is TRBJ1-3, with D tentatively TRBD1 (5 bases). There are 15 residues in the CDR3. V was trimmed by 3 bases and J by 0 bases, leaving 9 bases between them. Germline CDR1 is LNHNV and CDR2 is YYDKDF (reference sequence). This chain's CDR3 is CATSRNRISGNTIYF. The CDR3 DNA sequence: TGTGCCACCAGCAGGAACAGGATCTCTGGAAACACCATATATTTT.

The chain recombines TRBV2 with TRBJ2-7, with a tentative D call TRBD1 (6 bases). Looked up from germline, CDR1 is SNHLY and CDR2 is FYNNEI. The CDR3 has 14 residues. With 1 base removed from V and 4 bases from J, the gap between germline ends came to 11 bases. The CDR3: CASSEGRGLYEQYF. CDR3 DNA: TGTGCCAGCAGTGAAGGCAGGGGATTATACGAGCAGTACTTC.

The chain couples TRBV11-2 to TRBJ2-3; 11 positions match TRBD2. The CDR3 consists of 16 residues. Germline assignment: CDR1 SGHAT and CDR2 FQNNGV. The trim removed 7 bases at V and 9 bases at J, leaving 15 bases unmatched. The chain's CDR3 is CASIIAYSGGADTQYF. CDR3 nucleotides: TGTGCCAGCATCATCGCGTATAGCGGGGGGGCGGACACGCAGTATTTT.